Sequencing of this T cell receptor (beta chain) was carried out in a study of identical twins. TCRdb reprocessed the 5' RACE reads with MiXCR, giving one entry per CDR3 protein. The sample carries approximately 470,000 distinct CDR3 sequences, about 14% recorded once. Germline CDR1 and CDR2: MNHEY and SVGAGI. Trimming shortened V by 2 bases and J by 6 bases, and 13 bases separated the two germline ends. This CDR3 is built from 15 residues. In addition, the sample was reused for a study of yellow fever vaccine responses in identical twins. From that report: Each twin's T cell response to the vaccine was reported to look partly convergent and partly personalized.

The specimen was CD4+ T cells sorted from blood. The source is a woman aged 18-29 years in good health. The chain uses TRBV6-5 and TRBJ2-2; D unresolved. CDR3 protein: CASSYPLGVPGELFF. The CDR3 nucleotides are TGTGCCAGCAGTTACCCGCTCGGAGTTCCCGGGGAGCTGTTTTTT.